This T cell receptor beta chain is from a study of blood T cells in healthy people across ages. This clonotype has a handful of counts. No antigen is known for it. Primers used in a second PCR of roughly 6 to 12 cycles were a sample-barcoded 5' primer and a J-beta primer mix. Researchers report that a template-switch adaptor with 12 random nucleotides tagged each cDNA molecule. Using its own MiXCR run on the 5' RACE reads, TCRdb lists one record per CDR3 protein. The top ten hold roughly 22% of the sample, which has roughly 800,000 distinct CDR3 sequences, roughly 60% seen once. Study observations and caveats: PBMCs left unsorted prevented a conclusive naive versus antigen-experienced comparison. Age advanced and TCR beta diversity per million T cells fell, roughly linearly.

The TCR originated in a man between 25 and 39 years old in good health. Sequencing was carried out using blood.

The CDR3 region is CASSHPGAYGYTF. CDR3 sequence (DNA): TGTGCCAGCAGCCACCCCGGGGCCTATGGCTACACCTTC. The chain uses TRBV11-2 and TRBJ1-2; tentatively, D is TRBD1 (5 bases). From germline, CDR1 is SGHAT and CDR2 FQNNGV. The CDR3 loop spans 13 amino acids. Trimming left V 5 bases short and J 4 bases short, with 11 bases between. The full variable domain, with the rest looked up from reference TRBV11-2 and TRBJ1-2, is EAGVAQSPRYKIIEKRQSVAFWCNPISGHATLYWYQQILGQGPKLLIQFQNNGVVDDSQLPKDRFSAERLKGVDSTLKIQPAKLEDSAVYLCASSHPGAYGYTFGSGTRLTVV.